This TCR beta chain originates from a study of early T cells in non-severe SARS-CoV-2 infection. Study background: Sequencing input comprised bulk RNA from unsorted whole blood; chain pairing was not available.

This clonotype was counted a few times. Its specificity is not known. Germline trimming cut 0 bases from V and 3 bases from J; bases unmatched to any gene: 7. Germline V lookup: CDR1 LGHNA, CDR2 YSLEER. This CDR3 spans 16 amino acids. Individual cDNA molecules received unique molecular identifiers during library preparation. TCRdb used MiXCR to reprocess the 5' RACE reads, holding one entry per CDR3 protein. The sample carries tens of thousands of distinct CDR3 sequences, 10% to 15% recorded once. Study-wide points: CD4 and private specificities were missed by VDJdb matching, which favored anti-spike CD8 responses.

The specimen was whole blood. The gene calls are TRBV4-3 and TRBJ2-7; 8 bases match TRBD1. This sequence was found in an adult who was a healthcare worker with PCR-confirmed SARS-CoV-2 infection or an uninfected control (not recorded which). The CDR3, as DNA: TGCGCCAGCAGCCAAGATCCTTCGGACAGGGACTACGAGCAGTACTTC. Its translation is CASSQDPSDRDYEQYF.